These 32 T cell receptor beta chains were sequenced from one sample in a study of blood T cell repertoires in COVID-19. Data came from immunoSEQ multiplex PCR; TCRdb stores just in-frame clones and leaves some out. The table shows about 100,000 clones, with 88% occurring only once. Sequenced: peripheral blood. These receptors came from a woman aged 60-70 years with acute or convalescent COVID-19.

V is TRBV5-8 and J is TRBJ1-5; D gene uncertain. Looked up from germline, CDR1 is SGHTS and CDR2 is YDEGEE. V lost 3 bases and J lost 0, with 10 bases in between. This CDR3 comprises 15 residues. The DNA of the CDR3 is TGTGCCAGCAGCTCGCCACACCCTAGCAATCAGCCCCAGCATTTT. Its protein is CASSSPHPSNQPQHF.

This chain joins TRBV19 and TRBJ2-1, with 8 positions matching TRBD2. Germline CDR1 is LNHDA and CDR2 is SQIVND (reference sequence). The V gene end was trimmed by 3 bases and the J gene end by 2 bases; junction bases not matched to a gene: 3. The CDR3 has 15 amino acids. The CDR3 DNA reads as TGTGCCAGTAGTATCCGGACTAGCACCTACAATGAGCAGTTCTTC. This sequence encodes CASSIRTSTYNEQFF.

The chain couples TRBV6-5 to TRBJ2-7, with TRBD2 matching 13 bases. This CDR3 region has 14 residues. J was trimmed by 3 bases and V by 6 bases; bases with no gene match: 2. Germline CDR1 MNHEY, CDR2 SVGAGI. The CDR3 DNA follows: TGTGCCAGCAGCTGGACTAGCGGGAGCTACGAGCAGTACGTC. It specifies CASSWTSGSYEQYV.

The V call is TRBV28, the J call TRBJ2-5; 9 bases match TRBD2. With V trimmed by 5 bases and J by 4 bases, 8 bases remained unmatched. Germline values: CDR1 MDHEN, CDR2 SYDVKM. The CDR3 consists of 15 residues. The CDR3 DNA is TGTGCCAGCAGTCTGGCGGGGGGGCGGTTAGAGACCCAGTACTTC. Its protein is CASSLAGGRLETQYF.

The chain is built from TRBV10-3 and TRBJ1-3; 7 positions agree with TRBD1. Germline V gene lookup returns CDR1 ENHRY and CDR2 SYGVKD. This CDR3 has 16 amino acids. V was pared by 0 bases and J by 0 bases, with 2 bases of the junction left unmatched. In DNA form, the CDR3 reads TGTGCCATCAGTGAGTCGAGGACAGGCTCTGGAAACACCATATATTTT. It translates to CAISESRTGSGNTIYF.

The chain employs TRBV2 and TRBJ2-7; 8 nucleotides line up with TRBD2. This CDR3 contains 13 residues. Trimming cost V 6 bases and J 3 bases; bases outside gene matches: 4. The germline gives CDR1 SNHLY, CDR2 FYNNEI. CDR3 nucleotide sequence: TGTGCCAGCAGGGAACTAGCGGTCTACGAGCAGTACTTC. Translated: CASRELAVYEQYF.

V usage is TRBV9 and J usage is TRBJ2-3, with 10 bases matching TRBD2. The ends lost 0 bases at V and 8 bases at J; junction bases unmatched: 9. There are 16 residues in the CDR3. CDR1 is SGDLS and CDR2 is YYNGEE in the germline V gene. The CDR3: CASSVGAGGDSGTQYF. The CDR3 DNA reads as TGTGCCAGCAGCGTAGGAGCGGGAGGGGATTCGGGTACGCAGTATTTT.

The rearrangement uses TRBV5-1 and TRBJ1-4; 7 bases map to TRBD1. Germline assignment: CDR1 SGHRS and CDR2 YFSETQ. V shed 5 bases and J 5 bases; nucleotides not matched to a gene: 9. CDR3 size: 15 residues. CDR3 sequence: CASSGRTGENEKLFF. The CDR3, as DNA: TGCGCCAGCAGTGGCCGGACAGGAGAAAATGAAAAACTGTTTTTT. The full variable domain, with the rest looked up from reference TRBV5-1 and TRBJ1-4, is KAGVTQTPRYLIKTRGQQVTLSCSPISGHRSVSWYQQTPGQGLQFLFEYFSETQRNKGNFPGRFSGRQFSNSRSEMNVSTLELGDSALYLCASSGRTGENEKLFFGSGTQLSVL.

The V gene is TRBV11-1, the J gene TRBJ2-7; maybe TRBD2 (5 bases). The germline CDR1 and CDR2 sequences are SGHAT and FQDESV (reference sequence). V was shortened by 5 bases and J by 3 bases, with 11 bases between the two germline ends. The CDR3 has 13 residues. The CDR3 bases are TGTGCCAGCAGCCCTTCGACTAACTACGAGCAGTACGTC. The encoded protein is CASSPSTNYEQYV.

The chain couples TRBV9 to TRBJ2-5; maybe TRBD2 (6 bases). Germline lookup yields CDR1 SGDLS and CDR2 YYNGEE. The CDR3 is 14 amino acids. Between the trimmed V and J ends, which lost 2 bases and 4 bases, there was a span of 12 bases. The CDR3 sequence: CASSVGGLLETQYF. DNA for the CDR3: TGTGCCAGCAGCGTTGGGGGGTTGTTAGAGACCCAGTACTTC.

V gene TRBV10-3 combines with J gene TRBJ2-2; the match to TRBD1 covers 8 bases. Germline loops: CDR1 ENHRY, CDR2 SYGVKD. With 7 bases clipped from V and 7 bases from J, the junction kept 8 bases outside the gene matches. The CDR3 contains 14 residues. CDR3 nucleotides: TGTGCCATCAAACTCGACAGGGGAGTCGGGGAGCTGTTTTTT. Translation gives CAIKLDRGVGELFF.

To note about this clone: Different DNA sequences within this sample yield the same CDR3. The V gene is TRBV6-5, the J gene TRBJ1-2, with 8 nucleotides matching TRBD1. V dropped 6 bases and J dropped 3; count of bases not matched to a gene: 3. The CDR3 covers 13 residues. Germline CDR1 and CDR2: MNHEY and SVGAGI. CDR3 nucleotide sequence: TGTGCCAGCAGCCTGACAGGGGACTATGGCTACACCTTC. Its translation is CASSLTGDYGYTF.

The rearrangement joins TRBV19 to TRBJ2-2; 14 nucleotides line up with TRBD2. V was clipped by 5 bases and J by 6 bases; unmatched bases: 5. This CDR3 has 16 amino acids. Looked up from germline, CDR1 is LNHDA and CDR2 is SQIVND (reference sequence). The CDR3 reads CASSPETSGRAGELFF. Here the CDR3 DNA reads TGTGCCAGTAGTCCCGAGACTAGCGGGAGGGCCGGGGAGCTGTTTTTT.

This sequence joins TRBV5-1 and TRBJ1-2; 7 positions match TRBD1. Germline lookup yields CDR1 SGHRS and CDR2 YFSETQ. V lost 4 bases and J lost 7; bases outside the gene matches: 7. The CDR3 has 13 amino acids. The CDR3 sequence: CASSPGQPSGYTF. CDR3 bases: TGCGCCAGCAGCCCGGGACAGCCGTCTGGCTACACCTTC.

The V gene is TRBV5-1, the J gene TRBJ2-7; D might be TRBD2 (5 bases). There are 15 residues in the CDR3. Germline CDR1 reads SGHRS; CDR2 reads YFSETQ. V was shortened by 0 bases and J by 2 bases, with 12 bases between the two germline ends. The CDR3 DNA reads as TGCGCCAGCAGCTTGGTGGAGACTACCACCTACGAGCAGTACTTC. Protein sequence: CASSLVETTTYEQYF.

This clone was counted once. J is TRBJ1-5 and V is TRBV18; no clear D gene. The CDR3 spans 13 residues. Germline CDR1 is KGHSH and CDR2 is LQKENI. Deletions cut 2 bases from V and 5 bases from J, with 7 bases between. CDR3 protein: CASSPSGDQPQHF. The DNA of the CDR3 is TGTGCCAGCTCACCATCGGGAGATCAGCCCCAGCATTTT.

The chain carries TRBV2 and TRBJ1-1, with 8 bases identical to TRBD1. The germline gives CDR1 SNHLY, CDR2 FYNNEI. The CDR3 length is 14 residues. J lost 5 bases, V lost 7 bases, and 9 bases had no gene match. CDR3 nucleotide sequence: TGTGCCAGCACCGATCCAGGGGGCGGGACTGAAGCTTTCTTT. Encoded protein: CASTDPGGGTEAFF.

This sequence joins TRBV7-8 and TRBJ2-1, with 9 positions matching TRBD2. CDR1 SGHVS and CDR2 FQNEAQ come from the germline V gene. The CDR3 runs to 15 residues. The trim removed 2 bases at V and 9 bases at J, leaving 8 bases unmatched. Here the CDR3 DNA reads TGTGCCAGCAGCTTAATGGCGGGAGGGCAGGGTGAGCAGTTCTTC. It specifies CASSLMAGGQGEQFF.

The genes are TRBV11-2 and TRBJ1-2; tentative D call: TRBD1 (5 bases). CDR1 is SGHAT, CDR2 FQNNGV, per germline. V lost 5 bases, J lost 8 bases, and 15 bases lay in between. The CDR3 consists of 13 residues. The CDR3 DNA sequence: TGTGCCAGCAGCCGATCCCCGACAGTAGGCTACACCTTC. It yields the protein CASSRSPTVGYTF.

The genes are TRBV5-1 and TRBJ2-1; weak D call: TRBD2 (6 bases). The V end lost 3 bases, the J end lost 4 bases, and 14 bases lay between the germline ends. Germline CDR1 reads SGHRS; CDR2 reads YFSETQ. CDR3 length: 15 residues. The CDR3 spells CASSYGTGAYNEQFF. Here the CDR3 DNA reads TGCGCCAGCAGCTATGGGACTGGGGCTTACAATGAGCAGTTCTTC. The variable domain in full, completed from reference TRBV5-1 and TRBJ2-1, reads KAGVTQTPRYLIKTRGQQVTLSCSPISGHRSVSWYQQTPGQGLQFLFEYFSETQRNKGNFPGRFSGRQFSNSRSEMNVSTLELGDSALYLCASSYGTGAYNEQFFGPGTRLTVL.

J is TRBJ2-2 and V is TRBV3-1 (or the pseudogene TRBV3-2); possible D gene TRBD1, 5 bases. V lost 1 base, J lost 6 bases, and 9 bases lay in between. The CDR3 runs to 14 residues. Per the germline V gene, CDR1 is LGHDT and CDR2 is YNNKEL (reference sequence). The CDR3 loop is CASSQVGEAGELFF. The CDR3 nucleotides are TGTGCCAGCAGCCAAGTAGGGGAAGCCGGGGAGCTGTTTTTT.

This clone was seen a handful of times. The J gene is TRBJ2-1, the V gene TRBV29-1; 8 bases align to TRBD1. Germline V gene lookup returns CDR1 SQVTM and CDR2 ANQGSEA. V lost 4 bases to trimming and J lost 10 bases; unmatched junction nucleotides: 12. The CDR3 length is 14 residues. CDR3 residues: CSVAPGQARKEQFF. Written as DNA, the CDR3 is TGCAGCGTTGCCCCGGGACAGGCGCGCAAAGAGCAGTTCTTC.

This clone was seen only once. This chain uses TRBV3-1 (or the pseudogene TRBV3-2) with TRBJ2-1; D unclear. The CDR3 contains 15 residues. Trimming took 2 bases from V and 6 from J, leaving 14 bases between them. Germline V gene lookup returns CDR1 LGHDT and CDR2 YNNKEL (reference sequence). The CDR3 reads CASSQNQRQPNEQFF. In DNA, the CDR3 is TGTGCCAGCAGCCAAAACCAGCGTCAGCCCAATGAGCAGTTCTTC.

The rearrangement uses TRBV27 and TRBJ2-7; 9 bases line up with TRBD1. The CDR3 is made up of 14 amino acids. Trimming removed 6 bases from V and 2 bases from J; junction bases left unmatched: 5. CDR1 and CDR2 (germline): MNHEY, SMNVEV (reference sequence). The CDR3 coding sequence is TGTGCCAGCAGGGGACAGGGAAATCCCTACGAGCAGTACGTC. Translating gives CASRGQGNPYEQYV.

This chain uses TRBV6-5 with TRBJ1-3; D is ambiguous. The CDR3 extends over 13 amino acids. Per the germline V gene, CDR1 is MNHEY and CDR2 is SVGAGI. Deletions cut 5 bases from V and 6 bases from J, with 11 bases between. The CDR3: CASSLSLQNTIYF. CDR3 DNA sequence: TGTGCCAGCAGTCTCTCATTACAAAACACCATATATTTT.

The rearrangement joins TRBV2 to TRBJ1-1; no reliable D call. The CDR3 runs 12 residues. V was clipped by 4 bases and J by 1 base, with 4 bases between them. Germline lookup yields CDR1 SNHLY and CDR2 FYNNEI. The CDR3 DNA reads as TGTGCCAGCAGTGCATCGAACACTGAAGCTTTCTTT. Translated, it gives CASSASNTEAFF.

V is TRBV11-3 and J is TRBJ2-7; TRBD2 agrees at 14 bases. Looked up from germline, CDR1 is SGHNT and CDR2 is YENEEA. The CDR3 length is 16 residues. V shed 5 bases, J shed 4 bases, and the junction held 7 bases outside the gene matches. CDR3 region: CASSPGTSGSSYEQYV. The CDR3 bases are TGTGCCAGCAGCCCGGGGACTAGCGGGAGTTCTTACGAGCAGTACGTC.

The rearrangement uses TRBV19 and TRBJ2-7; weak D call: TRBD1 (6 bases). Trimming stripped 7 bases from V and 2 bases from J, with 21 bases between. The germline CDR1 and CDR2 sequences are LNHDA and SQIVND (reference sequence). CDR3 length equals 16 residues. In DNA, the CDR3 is TGTGCCAGTACCCCCGAGAGTACAGGGCTCCCCTACGAGCAGTACTTC. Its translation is CASTPESTGLPYEQYF.

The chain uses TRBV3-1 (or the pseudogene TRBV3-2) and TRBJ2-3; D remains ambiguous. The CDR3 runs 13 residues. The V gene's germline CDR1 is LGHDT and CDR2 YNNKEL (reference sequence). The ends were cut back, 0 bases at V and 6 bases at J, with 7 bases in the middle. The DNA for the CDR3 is TGTGCCAGCAGCCAAGAGCGATGGGATACGCAGTATTTT. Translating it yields CASSQERWDTQYF.

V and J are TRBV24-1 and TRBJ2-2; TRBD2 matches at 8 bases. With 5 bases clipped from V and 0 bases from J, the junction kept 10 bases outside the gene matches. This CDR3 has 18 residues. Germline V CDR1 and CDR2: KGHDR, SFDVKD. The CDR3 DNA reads TGTGCCACCAGTGGAGCGGGAGCGAGTCCCACGAACACCGGGGAGCTGTTTTTT. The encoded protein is CATSGAGASPTNTGELFF.

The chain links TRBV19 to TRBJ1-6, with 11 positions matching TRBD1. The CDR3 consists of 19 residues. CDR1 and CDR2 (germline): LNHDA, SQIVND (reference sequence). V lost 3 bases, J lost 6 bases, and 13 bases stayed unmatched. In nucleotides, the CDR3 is TGTGCCAGTAGTATCGGGGACAGGGGGACGCCCCTTCTTAATTCACCCCTCCACTTT. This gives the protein CASSIGDRGTPLLNSPLHF.

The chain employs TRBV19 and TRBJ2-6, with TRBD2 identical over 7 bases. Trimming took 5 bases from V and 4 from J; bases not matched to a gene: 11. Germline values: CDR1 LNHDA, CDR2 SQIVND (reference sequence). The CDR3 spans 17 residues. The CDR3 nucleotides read TGTGCCAGTAGTCCCCGCCGGGGGGATGAAGGGGCCAACGTCCTGACTTTC. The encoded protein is CASSPRRGDEGANVLTF.